A selection of T cell receptor beta chains follows, all from one sample in a study of kidney transplant recipient with SARS-CoV-2 infection. TCRdb re-derived calls from the reads in MiXCR, one entry per CDR3 protein. The sample lists 200,000 to 300,000 distinct CDR3 sequences, 29% occurring once. The sequencing here drew on a blood sample, taken at baseline and on roughly day 110 from a kidney transplant recipient. All receptors come from a male patient between 25 and 39 years old who had COVID-19 and was a kidney transplant recipient. A subset of T cells may come from the graft donor. Each CDR3 is given with its conserved first and last residue. D genes are given only for firm matches. Clone size, where shown, is once, few, many, or a class for clones that have expanded.

v_call,d_call,clone_size,cdr3_length,j_call,cdr3_nt,cdr3_aa
TRBV20-1,TRBD2,many,16,TRBJ2-2,TGCAGTGCTAGAGCGACTAGCGGGAGAAAGTCCGGGGAGCTGTTTTTT,CSARATSGRKSGELFF
TRBV30,-,many,17,TRBJ1-1,TGTGCCTGTAGATTTAACAGGGTCTCAAGAGAGAACACTGAAGCTTTCTTT,CACRFNRVSRENTEAFF
TRBV8-2,-,many,16,TRBJ1-2,TGTGGCAGTGTCCCGTGTGATAGCCGAAAGACCTATGGCTACACCTTC,CGSVPCDSRKTYGYTF
TRBV5-6,-,-,14,TRBJ1-2,TGTGCCAGCGGCTTAGGGGCAGTGACTTATGGCTACACCTTC,CASGLGAVTYGYTF
TRBV12-3/TRBV12-4,-,many,13,TRBJ2-7,TGTGCCAGCAGTTTTCTACGGCCACACGAGCAGTACTTC,CASSFLRPHEQYF
TRBV18,-,many,16,TRBJ2-2,TGTGCCAGCTCACCCGTCGGGGGTCCGAACACCGGGGAGCTGTTTTTT,CASSPVGGPNTGELFF
TRBV6-5,-,many,15,TRBJ1-6,TGTGCCAGCAGTTACCACAAGGTCTATAATTCACCCCTCCACTTT,CASSYHKVYNSPLHF
TRBV3-1,-,many,17,TRBJ2-5,TGTGCCAGCAGCGTTGATAATCCCATTTCTTTCTCTGAGACCCAGTACTTC,CASSVDNPISFSETQYF
TRBV6-5,TRBD1,many,15,TRBJ1-5,TGTGCCAGCAGTACTACAGGGGCCGGCAATCAGCCCCAGCATTTT,CASSTTGAGNQPQHF
TRBV3-1,-,once,17,TRBJ2-7,TGTGCCGGCAGCACTGGGTTTCTCATTTCTTTCTCTGAGGCCCAGTACTTC,CAGSTGFLISFSEAQYF
TRBV6-2/TRBV6-3,TRBD2,few,15,TRBJ2-1,TGTGCCAGCAGGCCTGGACTAGCGGGCCTTTTGGAGCAGTTCTTC,CASRPGLAGLLEQFF
TRBV5-1,-,-,13,TRBJ2-5,TGCGCCAGCAGGACGGGGGCTGGAGAGACCCAGTACTTC,CASRTGAGETQYF
TRBV11-2,-,-,12,TRBJ2-3,TGTGCCAGCAGCTACTCGGAAAATACGCAGTATTTT,CASSYSENTQYF
TRBV5-6,TRBD1,many,13,TRBJ1-2,TGTGCCAGCACAGACAGGGGCGGCTATGGCTACACCTTC,CASTDRGGYGYTF
TRBV20-1,-,-,14,TRBJ2-3,TGCAGTGCTAGTGTCGGGCAAGCCACAGATACGCAGTATTTT,CSASVGQATDTQYF
TRBV18,-,many,15,TRBJ2-5,TGTGCCAGCTCACCCTATCGACCAAACCAAGAGACCCAGTACTTC,CASSPYRPNQETQYF
TRBV6-5,TRBD2,many,20,TRBJ2-6,TGTGCCAGTTCCCCGGCGGGGGGGGACATATTTCTCTCTGGGGCCAACGTCCTGACTTTC,CASSPAGGDIFLSGANVLTF
TRBV5-6,-,many,16,TRBJ1-2,TGTGCCAGCGAGTCGCTCAATAGTCGAAAGACCTATGGCTACACCTTC,CASESLNSRKTYGYTF
TRBV28,-,many,14,TRBJ2-7,TGTGCCAGCAGCCCTACGGGGGATCTCTACGAGCAGTACTTC,CASSPTGDLYEQYF
TRBV5-1,TRBD2,once,17,TRBJ2-5,TGCGCCAACAGCTTGGGAGCGACTAGCGGGGCTCAAGAGACCCAGTACTTC,CANSLGATSGAQETQYF
TRBV20-1,TRBD2,few,15,TRBJ2-3,TGCAGTGCCCCCAGGGCTAGCGGGATGCCAGATACGCAGTATTTT,CSAPRASGMPDTQYF
TRBV12-5,-,many,17,TRBJ1-2,TGTGCTAGTGGTCATTACATTTTGCAGGGAAAGACCTATGGCTACACCTTC,CASGHYILQGKTYGYTF
TRBV20-1,-,few,12,TRBJ2-5,TGCAGTGCTTTTAGGAACCAAGAGACCCAGTACTTC,CSAFRNQETQYF
TRBV20-1,-,many,15,TRBJ2-7,TGCAGTGCTAGTTCCAGGACTTCATTCTCCTACGAGCAGTACTTC,CSASSRTSFSYEQYF
TRBV9,-,many,14,TRBJ2-1,TGTGCCAGCAGCGTAGCTCTCAGGAACAATGAGCAGTTCTTC,CASSVALRNNEQFF
TRBV28,TRBD2,many,15,TRBJ2-7,TGTGCCAGCAGTGTACCTAGCGGGAGGATCTACGAGCAGTACTTC,CASSVPSGRIYEQYF
TRBV28,TRBD1,many,15,TRBJ1-1,TGTGCCAGCAGGATCCCGGGACAGGGTAGGACTGAAGCTTTCTTT,CASRIPGQGRTEAFF
TRBV6-5,-,many,13,TRBJ1-2,TGTGCCAGCAGTTATCAGGGGAATGGCGGCTACACCTTC,CASSYQGNGGYTF
TRBV7-8,-,many,17,TRBJ1-2,TGTGCCAGCAGCATCAGTTGGTTTACCCGAAAGACCTATGGCTACACCTTC,CASSISWFTRKTYGYTF
TRBV19,-,many,17,TRBJ1-2,TGTGCCAGTAGTGTCGACACGACAAATCGAAAGACCTATGGCTACACCTTC,CASSVDTTNRKTYGYTF
TRBV29-1,TRBD2,many,17,TRBJ2-1,TGCAGCGTCGGGACTAGCGGGAGGGCCCGAAGTTACAATGAGCAGTTCTTC,CSVGTSGRARSYNEQFF
TRBV3-1,-,many,17,TRBJ1-1,TGTGCCAGCAGCTACTACAATCCCATTTCAATTCGCACTGAAGCTTTCTTT,CASSYYNPISIRTEAFF
TRBV3-1,-,many,17,TRBJ1-1,TGTGCCAGCAGCAGTGAGGGTCCCATTTCAATTCGCACTGAAGCTTTCTTT,CASSSEGPISIRTEAFF
TRBV9,-,many,14,TRBJ2-7,TGTGCCAGCAGCGTAGTTCCAGGGAACTACGAGCAGTACTTC,CASSVVPGNYEQYF
TRBV30,-,-,14,TRBJ2-3,TGTGCCTGGAGGGGACCCCTCCTGACGGATACGCAGTATTTT,CAWRGPLLTDTQYF
TRBV20-1,-,few,15,TRBJ2-7,TGCAGTGCTAGCCCCGCGGTCTTGTCCGCCTACGAGCAGTACTTC,CSASPAVLSAYEQYF
TRBV20-1,-,many,17,TRBJ1-1,TGCAGTGCCAGCGTCCTCGGGGGGAAGCCCCCGAACACTGAAGCTTTCTTT,CSASVLGGKPPNTEAFF
TRBV4-2,TRBD2,few,15,TRBJ2-5,TGTGCCAGCAGCCAAGCGGGAGGGCCTCAAGAGACCCAGTACTTC,CASSQAGGPQETQYF
TRBV29-1,-,many,12,TRBJ2-1,TGCATCGGAGGTCGGGGTTACAATGAGCAGTTCTTC,CIGGRGYNEQFF
TRBV12-2,-,few,17,TRBJ2-6,TGTGCAAGTCGCTCCAAGCACACCCCGACCGGGGCCAACGTCCTGACTTTC,CASRSKHTPTGANVLTF
TRBV28,-,many,13,TRBJ1-5,TGTGCCAGCAGTTTGGGACTCCATCAGCCCCAGCATTTT,CASSLGLHQPQHF
TRBV4-3,-,many,15,TRBJ1-2,TGCGCCAGCAGCCAAGGTGGGCAGGCAAACTATGGCTACACCTTC,CASSQGGQANYGYTF
TRBV5-4,-,many,16,TRBJ1-2,TGTGCCAGCAGCCAGCGCGTACCAGGAAAGACCTATGGCTACACCTTC,CASSQRVPGKTYGYTF
TRBV7-8,-,many,17,TRBJ2-1,TGTGCCAGCAGCCCCTCAGTGATTTTGGCGGAGTGGAATGAGCAGTTCTTC,CASSPSVILAEWNEQFF
TRBV12-3/TRBV12-4,-,many,17,TRBJ1-2,TGTGCCAGCAGTGGCGCTCCCACAGCAGGAAAGACCTATGGCTACACCTTC,CASSGAPTAGKTYGYTF
TRBV3-1,-,many,18,TRBJ2-2,TGTGCCAGCAGCCAAGTGGGTCCCATTTCAGGCTTGACCGGGGAGCTGTTTTTT,CASSQVGPISGLTGELFF